This note documents a single T cell receptor (beta chain) sequence. Its target is unknown. Germline V gene lookup returns CDR1 SGHVS and CDR2 FQNEAQ. V was trimmed by 3 bases and J by 3 bases, leaving 14 bases between them. CDR3 length: 15 residues. This specimen belongs to a study of T cell responses to AZD1222 COVID-19 vaccine. Method: immunoSEQ multiplex PCR; TCRdb's copy keeps in-frame clones and lacks some. The table records about 150,000 clones, 80% to 90% of them present only once. General study points: Among the donors, most were white British and more were female, and clonal diversity was possibly underestimated.

Here the sequenced sample was peripheral blood, taken on day 0 of AZD1222 vaccination. The chain links TRBV7-8 to TRBJ1-2, with D unresolved. The TCR comes from an adult in good health. The DNA of the CDR3 is TGTGCCAGCAGCTTTGGACCGCGCCAAGACTATGGCTACACCTTC. Protein: CASSFGPRQDYGYTF. The full variable domain, completed using reference TRBV7-8 and TRBJ1-2, is GAGVSQSPRYKVAKRGQDVALRCDPISGHVSLFWYQQALGQGPEFLTYFQNEAQLDKSGLPSDRFFAERPEGSVSTLKIQRTQQEDSAVYLCASSFGPRQDYGYTFGSGTRLTVV.